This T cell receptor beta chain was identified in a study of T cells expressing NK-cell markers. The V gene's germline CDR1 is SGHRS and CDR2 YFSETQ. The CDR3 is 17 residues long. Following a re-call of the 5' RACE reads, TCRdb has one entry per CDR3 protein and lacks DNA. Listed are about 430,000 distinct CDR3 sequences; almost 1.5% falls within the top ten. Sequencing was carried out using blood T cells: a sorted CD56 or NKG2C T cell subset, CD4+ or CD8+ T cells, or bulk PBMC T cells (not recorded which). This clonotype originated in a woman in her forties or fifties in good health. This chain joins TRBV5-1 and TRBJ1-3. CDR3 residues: CASSLAGRTLSGNTIYF.